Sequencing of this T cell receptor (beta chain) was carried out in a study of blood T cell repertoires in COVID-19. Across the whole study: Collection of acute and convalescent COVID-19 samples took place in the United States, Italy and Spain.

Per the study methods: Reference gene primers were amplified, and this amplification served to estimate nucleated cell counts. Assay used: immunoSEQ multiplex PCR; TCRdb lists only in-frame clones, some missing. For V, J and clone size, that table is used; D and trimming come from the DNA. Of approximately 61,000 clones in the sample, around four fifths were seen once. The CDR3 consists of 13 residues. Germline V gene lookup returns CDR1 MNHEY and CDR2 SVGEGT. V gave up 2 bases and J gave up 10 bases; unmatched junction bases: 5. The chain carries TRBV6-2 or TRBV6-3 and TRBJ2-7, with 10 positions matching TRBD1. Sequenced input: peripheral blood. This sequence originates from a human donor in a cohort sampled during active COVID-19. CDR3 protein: CASSYGTGVQQYF. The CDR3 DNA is TGTGCCAGCAGTTACGGGACAGGGGTCCAACAGTACTTC.